Sequencing of this TCR beta chain was carried out in a study of T-cell memory formation after mild COVID-19. Regarding the study as a whole: Several responding clones turned up in pre-infection memory, indicating that cross-reactive memory may have taken part. Clones contracting across day 15 to 85 had a balanced CD4/CD8 profile; later expanding clones leaned CD4+. The main location of contracting CD4+ clones was CM and EM, and that of contracting CD8+ clones was EMRA.

5'RACE with constant-segment primers built TCRalpha and TCRbeta cDNA libraries with UMIs. TCRdb itself ran the 5' RACE reads through MiXCR, one entry per CDR3 protein. The table lists roughly 47,000 distinct CDR3 sequences, under 7.5% of them singletons. A word on this clonotype: The target antigen is unknown.

Sequenced input: PBMCs or a T cell subset sorted from them (not recorded which). The TCR comes from a man younger than 30 who had mild COVID-19 (a few samples of this study predate the infection). Cell type and time point are not known.

In nucleotides, the CDR3 is TGTGCCACCAGCAGAGAAATAGGACAGGGGGCGGATCAGTACTTC. It codes for CATSREIGQGADQYF. The J gene is TRBJ2-4, the V gene TRBV15; 11 bases agree with TRBD1. V shed 0 bases and J 12 bases; nucleotides not matched to a gene: 7. The CDR3 has 15 amino acids. Looked up from germline, CDR1 is LNHNV and CDR2 is YYDKDF (reference sequence).